The clone carrying this T cell receptor beta chain was detected once. Its antigen is not known. Sample treatment: over 15 received Ad26.COV2.S at low or high dose, single or two shots; about 5 received placebo; per-sample allocation not given. Collection of the samples took place on day 63 after the first injection of vaccine or placebo. Vaccination employed an Ad26 vector expressing the Wuhan-strain SARS-CoV-2 spike. The data were obtained in a study of Ad26.COV2.S vaccination and SARS-CoV-2 variants. Study-wide background: Intramuscular Ad26.COV2.S doses were given once or twice, 56 days apart.

Per the germline V gene, CDR1 is LGHDT and CDR2 is YNNKEL (reference sequence). This CDR3 comprises 17 residues. V was clipped by 0 bases and J by 2 bases; unmatched bases: 5. Using immunoSEQ multiplex PCR, the repertoire was profiled, and TCRdb retains in-frame clones only, with some absent. The table shows about half a million clones, with 80% to 90% occurring only once. Study-wide points: A substantial breadth of spike-specific CD8+ and CD4+ T cell responses after vaccination has been reported. Placebo recipients showed lower spike-specific TCR breadth than vaccinees.

The input for sequencing was peripheral blood, taken in a trial of Ad26.COV2.S vaccine versus placebo. The sequence derives from a person between 18 and 65 years old who received the Ad26.COV2.S COVID-19 vaccine or a placebo. The chain carries TRBV3-1 (or the pseudogene TRBV3-2) and TRBJ2-1, with 9 bases lining up with TRBD2. The CDR3 here is CASSQDSGSIPYNEQFF. The DNA for the CDR3 is TGTGCCAGCAGCCAAGATAGCGGGAGTATTCCCTACAATGAGCAGTTCTTC.